What follows are 32 T cell receptor beta chains derived from one specimen sequenced in a study of T cells after posttransplantation cyclophosphamide. Produced via immunoSEQ multiplex PCR; TCRdb's table is partial and in-frame only. The sample includes roughly 40,000 clones, none of them occurring once. Input material: PBMCs. These receptors all stem from a woman aged 45 to 65 in good health and a related stem cell transplant donor.

This clone has at least ten counts. The rearrangement uses TRBV7-6 and TRBJ1-6, with TRBD1 matching 7 bases. The V gene's germline CDR1 is SGHVS and CDR2 FNYEAQ. With 4 bases clipped from V and 7 bases from J, the junction kept 10 bases outside the gene matches. The CDR3 runs to 16 residues. CDR3 DNA: TGTGCCAGCAGCTCAGGGGGACCGCTTAGGAATTCACCCCTCCACTTT. Protein product: CASSSGGPLRNSPLHF.

This clone was detected ten times or more. The chain is built from TRBV30 and TRBJ1-2; 10 bases align to TRBD1. The CDR3 has 15 residues. Germline trimming cut 3 bases from V and 8 bases from J; bases unmatched to any gene: 12. The germline gives CDR1 GTSNPN, CDR2 SVGIG (reference sequence). In DNA, the CDR3 is TGTGCCTGGAGATTCCCGGGACAGGGGTTGAGGGGCTACACCTTC. Amino acids: CAWRFPGQGLRGYTF.

This clone was seen many times. V and J are TRBV27 and TRBJ2-1, with TRBD2 matching over 7 bases. Germline CDR1 reads MNHEY; CDR2 reads SMNVEV (reference sequence). The J segment lost 5 bases and the V segment lost 7 bases, leaving 14 bases of the junction unmatched. The CDR3 contains 16 residues. The CDR3 protein is CASTSGGRGNHNEQFF. For the CDR3, the DNA is TGTGCCAGCACCTCAGGAGGGCGGGGGAACCACAATGAGCAGTTCTTC.

This clone was picked up many times. V usage is TRBV4-1 and J usage is TRBJ2-2; 7 bases agree with TRBD2. Per germline, CDR1 MGHRA and CDR2 YSYEKL. J lost 4 bases, V lost 4 bases, and 6 bases had no gene match. The CDR3 is 15 amino acids. CDR3 DNA sequence: TGCGCCAGCAGCCGGAGCGGGGAGTTCACCGGGGAGCTGTTTTTT. Translated, it gives CASSRSGEFTGELFF.

This clone was counted ten times or more. The V call is TRBV28, the J call TRBJ2-7, with D possibly TRBD2 on 7 matching bases. V lost 3 bases, J lost 6 bases, and 18 bases lay in between. CDR1 is MDHEN and CDR2 is SYDVKM in the germline V gene. The CDR3 has 15 residues. CDR3 in amino acids: CASSFFGGRYGEQYF. Here the CDR3 DNA reads TGTGCCAGCAGTTTTTTCGGGGGGCGATATGGCGAGCAGTACTTC.

The table lists this clone with many counts. The rearrangement links TRBV19 to TRBJ1-3, with 12 positions matching TRBD1. The CDR3 runs to 17 residues. Germline V gene lookup returns CDR1 LNHDA and CDR2 SQIVND (reference sequence). J was trimmed by 4 bases and V by 4 bases; bases with no gene match: 8. CDR3 nucleotides: TGTGCCAGTAGTACCCCGGGACAGGGGGCGCCCGGAAACACCATATATTTT. Its translation is CASSTPGQGAPGNTIYF. Full variable domain (remainder filled in from reference TRBV19 and TRBJ1-3): DGGITQSPKYLFRKEGQNVTLSCEQNLNHDAMYWYRQDPGQGLRLIYYSQIVNDFQKGDIAEGYSVSREKKESFPLTVTSAQKNPTAFYLCASSTPGQGAPGNTIYFGEGSWLTVV.

This clone came up many times. The chain combines TRBV6-5 with TRBJ1-6, with a possible D match to TRBD1 (6 bases). CDR3 length equals 16 residues. Germline V gene lookup returns CDR1 MNHEY and CDR2 SVGAGI. V lost 0 bases and J 12 bases, leaving 18 bases between the germline ends. This CDR3 is CASSYSGDTPRGPLHF. CDR3 in DNA: TGTGCCAGCAGTTACTCAGGGGACACCCCAAGGGGACCCCTCCACTTT.

Many counts were recorded for this clone. The V gene is TRBV30, the J gene TRBJ1-2; no firm D call. The V gene lost 0 bases and the J gene lost 6 bases, with 17 bases spanning the gap. This CDR3 region has 15 residues. Germline V gene data show CDR1 as GTSNPN and CDR2 as SVGIG (reference sequence). The CDR3 loop reads CAWSVAPGGSDGYTF. The DNA of the CDR3 is TGTGCCTGGAGTGTTGCCCCTGGAGGTTCGGATGGCTACACCTTC.

This clone was observed many times. The chain joins TRBV7-2 to TRBJ2-1, with 9 bases fitting TRBD1. CDR1 is SGHTA, CDR2 FQGNSA, per germline. This CDR3 has 15 residues. V lost 1 base, J lost 4 bases, and 2 bases stayed unmatched. The CDR3 DNA is TGTGCCAGCAGCTTAGGGGACAGGGATTACAATGAGCAGTTCTTC. This sequence encodes CASSLGDRDYNEQFF.

Ten or more counts support this clone. The J gene is TRBJ1-2, the V gene TRBV7-3; maybe TRBD1 (5 bases). This CDR3 comprises 14 residues. Germline CDR1 is SGHTA and CDR2 is FQGTGA. With 2 bases removed from V and 7 bases from J, the gap between germline ends came to 14 bases. The CDR3, as DNA: TGTGCCAGCAGCTTAGTCGGAGGGGCCAGTGGCTACACCTTC. This translates into CASSLVGGASGYTF.

This clone came up many times. This rearrangement joins TRBV5-6 to TRBJ1-4; TRBD1 matches 7 bases. There are 15 residues in the CDR3. V shed 2 bases and J 2 bases; nucleotides not matched to a gene: 3. Germline CDR1 and CDR2: SGHDT and YYEEEE. CDR3: CASSFTGVTNEKLFF. DNA of the CDR3: TGTGCCAGCAGCTTTACAGGGGTCACTAATGAAAAACTGTTTTTT.

The table lists this clone with many counts. The chain joins TRBV19 to TRBJ1-1, with 10 bases lining up with TRBD1. The length of the CDR3 is 15 residues. V trimming: 4 bases; J trimming: 7 bases; junction bases outside the gene matches: 9. Germline CDR1 reads LNHDA; CDR2 reads SQIVND (reference sequence). CDR3 in DNA: TGTGCCAGTAGTAGGGACAGGGGCCAAATCGGTGAAGCTTTCTTT. Amino acid sequence: CASSRDRGQIGEAFF.

This clone came up a few times. The chain carries TRBV28 and TRBJ2-3; TRBD1 matches at 8 bases. CDR3 length: 18 residues. The germline V gene encodes CDR1 MDHEN and CDR2 SYDVKM. V was pared by 5 bases and J by 0 bases, with 13 bases of the junction left unmatched. CDR3 loop: CASSPGRGPRRSTDTQYF. The CDR3 nucleotides read TGTGCCAGCAGTCCTGGCAGGGGGCCTCGACGTAGCACAGATACGCAGTATTTT.

This chain connects TRBV6-5 to TRBJ1-5, with D possibly matching TRBD1 (6 bases). V gave up 10 bases and J gave up 12 bases, with 22 bases separating them. Germline CDR1 is MNHEY and CDR2 is SVGAGI. The CDR3 sequence is 13 residues long. The CDR3 nucleotides are TGTGCCACCCAGGGGACGGCTGGTAGTGGCCAGCATTTT. It is translated as CATQGTAGSGQHF.

In this sample, this clone turned up many times. The chain carries TRBV5-6 and TRBJ2-1; D is unclear. The CDR3 is 12 amino acids. The V gene lost 1 base and the J gene lost 10 bases, with 9 bases spanning the gap. Germline-derived CDR1 and CDR2 are SGHDT and YYEEEE. The CDR3 is CASSLYMAEQFF. The CDR3 DNA reads as TGTGCCAGCAGCTTGTATATGGCCGAGCAGTTCTTC. The whole variable domain, filled in from reference TRBV5-6 and TRBJ2-1, reads DAGVTQSPTHLIKTRGQQVTLRCSPKSGHDTVSWYQQALGQGPQFIFQYYEEEERQRGNFPDRFSGHQFPNYSSELNVNALLLGDSALYLCASSLYMAEQFFGPGTRLTVL.

This clone has at least ten counts. The rearrangement uses TRBV28 and TRBJ2-7; 10 bases match TRBD2. Germline V gene lookup returns CDR1 MDHEN and CDR2 SYDVKM. The CDR3 is made up of 15 amino acids. Trimming took 5 bases from V and 1 from J; bases not matched to a gene: 5. CDR3 region: CASSLWTSGSYEQYF. The CDR3 DNA follows: TGTGCCAGCAGTCTTTGGACTAGCGGTTCCTACGAGCAGTACTTC.

This clone was observed at least ten times. This rearrangement joins TRBV6-1 to TRBJ2-7; 7 bases map to TRBD1. The V segment lost 7 bases and the J segment 3 bases; nucleotides outside the gene matches: 9. Looked up from germline, CDR1 is MNHNS and CDR2 is SASEGT. CDR3 size: 14 residues. The DNA of the CDR3 is TGTGCCAGCAACCGCCGGGACAGTGTCTACGAGCAGTACTTC. This sequence encodes CASNRRDSVYEQYF.

The sample holds many counts of this clone. The chain employs TRBV5-6 and TRBJ1-4; the match to TRBD1 covers 7 bases. This CDR3 has 15 residues. With V trimmed by 4 bases and J by 4 bases, 7 bases remained unmatched. Germline V gene data show CDR1 as SGHDT and CDR2 as YYEEEE. The CDR3 nucleotides read TGTGCCAGCAGCGGGACAGACGAGTTTAATGAAAAACTGTTTTTT. Its translation is CASSGTDEFNEKLFF.

At least ten counts were recorded for this clone. The genes are TRBV5-4 and TRBJ2-3; D remains ambiguous. Germline CDR1 SGHNT, CDR2 YYREEE (reference sequence). The CDR3 has 15 amino acids. V lost 0 bases, J lost 1 base, and 9 bases lay in between. The CDR3 DNA follows: TGTGCCAGCAGCTTGGGCGGCTTTCGCACAGATACGCAGTATTTT. It is translated as CASSLGGFRTDTQYF.

The table lists this clone with many counts. The chain couples TRBV9 to TRBJ2-7, with TRBD2 as a possible D gene (6 bases). Germline V lookup: CDR1 SGDLS, CDR2 YYNGEE. This CDR3 region has 14 residues. Trimming took off 4 bases at V and 4 bases at J, with 15 bases between the two ends. The CDR3 DNA is TGTGCCAGCAGCCGAGGGACTCTTCAATACGAGCAGTACTTC. Translated: CASSRGTLQYEQYF.

This clone was detected ten times or more. The same CDR3 can be traced to other DNA sequences in this sample. The chain couples TRBV18 to TRBJ1-6; D gene unclear. Germline V gene data show CDR1 as KGHSH and CDR2 as LQKENI. V was trimmed by 3 bases and J by 0 bases, leaving 3 bases between them. The CDR3 loop spans 14 amino acids. CDR3 sequence (DNA): TGTGCCAGCTCACCGAGCTCCTATAATTCACCCCTCCACTTT. Its protein product is CASSPSSYNSPLHF.

The table lists this clone with a few counts. The chain combines TRBV28 with TRBJ2-3, with D possibly matching TRBD1 (6 bases). Trimming pared 3 bases from V and 9 bases from J, leaving 16 bases between. There are 14 residues in the CDR3. Germline lookup yields CDR1 MDHEN and CDR2 SYDVKM. In DNA form, the CDR3 reads TGTGCCAGCAGTTTCTCCGGGACACCTCCCACGCAGTATTTT. Protein product: CASSFSGTPPTQYF. Full variable domain (remainder filled in from reference TRBV28 and TRBJ2-3): DVKVTQSSRYLVKRTGEKVFLECVQDMDHENMFWYRQDPGLGLRLIYFSYDVKMKEKGDIPEGYSVSREKKERFSLILESASTNQTSMYLCASSFSGTPPTQYFGPGTRLTVL.

This clone has a handful of counts. Compared with germline, one end of the junction differs, possibly owing to a read error. In DNA form, the CDR3 reads TGTGCCCGGAGTGGAGGGTACTCTGGAAACACCATATATTTT. Encoded protein: CARSGGYSGNTIYF. This chain links TRBV30 with TRBJ1-3; no clear D gene. This CDR3 contains 14 residues. The germline CDR1 and CDR2 sequences are GTSNPN and SVGIG (reference sequence).

This clone appeared many times. The chain recombines TRBV2 with TRBJ2-7; weak D call: TRBD1 (5 bases). Germline-derived CDR1 and CDR2 are SNHLY and FYNNEI. This CDR3 has 15 amino acids. Trimming took off 5 bases at V and 2 bases at J, with 16 bases between the two ends. CDR3 sequence: CASSPSRALPYEQYF. The DNA of the CDR3 is TGTGCCAGCAGTCCCAGCAGGGCCCTTCCCTACGAGCAGTACTTC.

This clone was counted at least ten times. This chain links TRBV11-2 with TRBJ2-1; 9 positions match TRBD1. V lost 1 base, J lost 4 bases, and 5 bases stayed unmatched. This CDR3 contains 16 residues. Per germline, CDR1 SGHAT and CDR2 FQNNGV. The CDR3 DNA reads as TGTGCCAGCAGCTTAGGGACAGGGGCCACTTACAATGAGCAGTTCTTC. This gives the protein CASSLGTGATYNEQFF.

This clone appeared many times. V gene TRBV15 combines with J gene TRBJ1-6; 9 bases map to TRBD1. Germline trimming cut 3 bases from V and 6 bases from J; bases unmatched to any gene: 3. The germline V gene has CDR1 LNHNV and CDR2 YYDKDF (reference sequence). This CDR3 spans 15 amino acids. The CDR3 DNA sequence: TGTGCCACCAGCAGGAAGACAGGGGGTAATTCACCCCTCCACTTT. It yields the protein CATSRKTGGNSPLHF.

The sample holds many counts of this clone. The genes are TRBV19 and TRBJ1-2; D not resolved. The germline V and J ends were trimmed by 3 bases and 3 bases, with 14 bases remaining between them. CDR1 LNHDA and CDR2 SQIVND come from the germline V gene (reference sequence). The CDR3 has 15 amino acids. In nucleotides, the CDR3 is TGTGCCAGTAGTATCCCCTCTTCCCCCTACTATGGCTACACCTTC. Translation: CASSIPSSPYYGYTF.

This clone was recorded at least ten times. This chain links TRBV7-3 with TRBJ2-2; 8 bases are shared with TRBD1. There are 16 residues in the CDR3. Losses at the gene ends were 2 bases for V and 4 bases for J; bases not matched to a gene: 6. Germline CDR1 is SGHTA and CDR2 is FQGTGA. As DNA, the CDR3 is TGTGCCAGCAGCTTAGAGGGACAGGCGTTCACCGGGGAGCTGTTTTTT. This gives the protein CASSLEGQAFTGELFF.

This clone was recorded many times. The rearrangement uses TRBV4-2 and TRBJ1-3; D is perhaps TRBD1 (5 bases). The germline CDR1 and CDR2 sequences are LGHNA and YNFKEQ. The V gene lost 0 bases and the J gene lost 3 bases, with 12 bases spanning the gap. The CDR3 totals 16 residues. The CDR3 DNA follows: TGTGCCAGCAGCCAAGATTGGTACGGGGGTGGAAACACCATATATTTT. Its protein product is CASSQDWYGGGNTIYF.

This clone was observed many times. The chain has TRBV5-1 and TRBJ2-1, with 7 bases fitting TRBD1. J gave up 8 bases and V 4 bases, and 6 bases lay outside the gene matches. In germline, CDR1 is SGHRS, CDR2 YFSETQ. CDR3 length: 13 residues. CDR3 loop: CASSLVTGYEQFF. CDR3 nucleotides: TGCGCCAGCAGCCTTGTGACAGGGTATGAGCAGTTCTTC.

The sample holds many counts of this clone. This rearrangement joins TRBV11-2 to TRBJ1-1; D gene ambiguous. V gave up 5 bases and J gave up 4 bases, with 14 bases separating them. Germline-derived CDR1 and CDR2 are SGHAT and FQNNGV. The CDR3 is 14 residues long. CDR3 DNA: TGTGCCAGCAGCGACGGCGGGTGGCTCACTGAAGCTTTCTTT. It encodes CASSDGGWLTEAFF.

Ten or more counts support this clone. The V and J genes are TRBV7-3 and TRBJ2-5; D is perhaps TRBD2 (6 bases). Looked up from germline, CDR1 is SGHTA and CDR2 is FQGTGA. This CDR3 spans 14 amino acids. V gave up 5 bases and J gave up 5 bases, with 15 bases separating them. The CDR3 DNA reads TGTGCCAGCAGCCCTGATGGGGGGAGGGAGACCCAGTACTTC. Protein sequence: CASSPDGGRETQYF.